These 23 T cell receptor beta chains share one sample of origin, sequenced in a study of technical replicates of blood from four donors. The repertoire was sequenced with immunoSEQ multiplex PCR; TCRdb's copy has only in-frame clones and lacks some. The sample yields tens of thousands of clones, 95% to 98% seen once. Sequencing was done on a sample of T cells isolated from PBMCs. The receptors were sampled from a human donor in good health.

The J gene is TRBJ2-7, the V gene TRBV9; tentatively, D is TRBD2 (6 bases). The CDR3 is 14 residues long. Germline V gives CDR1 SGDLS, CDR2 YYNGEE. V lost 4 bases to trimming and J lost 4 bases, with 15 bases between them. CDR3 protein: CASSPAGPEYEQYF. The CDR3 DNA sequence: TGTGCCAGCAGCCCCGCGGGACCCGAATACGAGCAGTACTTC.

This CDR3 is CASSFQSGSEQYF. In DNA, the CDR3 is TGCGCCAGCAGCTTTCAATCAGGGTCCGAGCAGTACTTC. V usage is TRBV5-1 and J usage is TRBJ2-7, with a weak D call TRBD1 (5 bases). The CDR3 contains 13 residues. V was clipped by 2 bases and J by 6 bases, with 12 bases between them. Germline V gives CDR1 SGHRS, CDR2 YFSETQ.

The chain uses TRBV21-1 and TRBJ2-7; the D call TRBD1 from the table was never checked on the DNA. TRBV21-1 is noted as a pseudogene. CDR3 size: 15 residues. The CDR3 spells CASDEGLRGLIEQYF. As DNA, the CDR3 is TGTGCCAGCGACGAGGGGTTAAGGGGGCTCATCGAGCAGTACTTC.

This rearrangement joins TRBV6-1 to TRBJ2-1; 9 positions agree with TRBD2. This CDR3 has 14 amino acids. V shed 4 bases and J 2 bases; nucleotides not matched to a gene: 0. The V gene's germline CDR1 is MNHNS and CDR2 SASEGT. As DNA, the CDR3 is TGTGCCAGCAGTGCTAGCGGGACCTACAATGAGCAGTTCTTC. This translates into CASSASGTYNEQFF.

The rearrangement links TRBV6-4 to TRBJ2-3, with a possible D match to TRBD2 (6 bases). Per germline, CDR1 MRHNA and CDR2 SNTAGT. V shed 5 bases and J shed 1 base, with 10 bases lying between them. This CDR3 spans 14 amino acids. The CDR3 reads CASSLERGTDTQYF. In DNA form, the CDR3 reads TGTGCCAGCAGTTTAGAGCGGGGCACAGATACGCAGTATTTT.

The CDR3 DNA is TGCGCCAGCAGCTTGGTGGCCGGGGGCAATCAGCCCCAGCATTTT. Translation: CASSLVAGGNQPQHF. The rearrangement links TRBV5-1 to TRBJ1-5; D is unresolved. Germline V gene data show CDR1 as SGHRS and CDR2 as YFSETQ. The CDR3 is 15 amino acids. The V and J ends lost 0 bases and 2 bases respectively, with 9 bases between them.

This clone was picked up one time. The chain employs TRBV27 and TRBJ2-3; 7 nucleotides align to TRBD2. Trimming removed 4 bases from V and 2 bases from J; junction bases left unmatched: 9. Germline CDR1 and CDR2: MNHEY and SMNVEV (reference sequence). CDR3 size: 16 residues. The CDR3 DNA sequence: TGTGCCAGCAGTTATTTAGAGCGGGGATACACAGATACGCAGTATTTT. It encodes CASSYLERGYTDTQYF.

This CDR3 reads CASSSTGDTGELFF. The CDR3 DNA reads as TGTGCCAGCAGCTCGACAGGGGACACCGGGGAGCTGTTTTTT. The chain joins TRBV7-2 to TRBJ2-2; 8 nucleotides align to TRBD1. The ends lost 4 bases at V and 3 bases at J; junction bases unmatched: 1. Looked up from germline, CDR1 is SGHTA and CDR2 is FQGNSA. CDR3 length equals 14 residues.

The chain combines TRBV6-5 with TRBJ1-2; 9 bases fit TRBD1. Germline V gives CDR1 MNHEY, CDR2 SVGAGI. Trimming at V came to 4 bases and at J to 6 bases, leaving 6 bases not matched to a gene. The CDR3 is 14 residues long. The DNA of the CDR3 is TGTGCCAGCAGTTCCAGGGACAGGGCTGATGGCTACACCTTC. This sequence encodes CASSSRDRADGYTF.

The rearrangement joins TRBV6-1 to TRBJ2-7, with D possibly TRBD1 on 5 matching bases. Germline V gives CDR1 MNHNS, CDR2 SASEGT. V gave up 7 bases and J gave up 7 bases, with 17 bases separating them. The CDR3 runs 13 residues. The CDR3 DNA follows: TGTGCCAGCATAGTTCCAGGGTTGCGGGAGCAGTACTTC. Residues: CASIVPGLREQYF.

This chain connects TRBV28 to TRBJ2-7; D is unresolved. CDR3 length: 15 residues. Germline CDR1 and CDR2: MDHEN and SYDVKM. Trimming removed 4 bases at V and 0 bases at J, with 13 bases between. CDR3 region: CASSWATESSYEQYF. The CDR3 DNA follows: TGTGCCAGCAGTTGGGCCACAGAAAGCTCCTACGAGCAGTACTTC.

V is TRBV7-6 and J is TRBJ2-7; 11 bases match TRBD1. The CDR3 is made up of 14 amino acids. V was pared by 5 bases and J by 6 bases, with 6 bases of the junction left unmatched. CDR1 SGHVS and CDR2 FNYEAQ come from the germline V gene. The CDR3 DNA reads as TGTGCCAGCAGCCGAGCGGGACAGGGGGGCGAGCAGTACTTC. Its protein product is CASSRAGQGGEQYF.

The chain links TRBV11-1 to TRBJ2-7; D is ambiguous. The CDR3 is 15 residues long. The V end lost 5 bases, the J end lost 5 bases, and 19 bases lay between the germline ends. Per germline, CDR1 SGHAT and CDR2 FQDESV (reference sequence). The CDR3 bases are TGTGCCAGCAGCCCTACCTCAACCTCCCGCCACGAGCAGTACTTC. The encoded protein is CASSPTSTSRHEQYF.

This clone has just one count. CDR3 sequence reads: CASSQRGEGQVYGYTF. The CDR3 bases are TGTGCCAGCAGCCAAAGGGGTGAAGGGCAGGTCTATGGCTACACCTTC. The chain combines TRBV2 with TRBJ1-2, with a weak D call TRBD1 (5 bases). V lost 6 bases, J lost 4 bases, and 21 bases lay in between. CDR1 is SNHLY, CDR2 FYNNEI, per germline. The CDR3 sequence is 16 residues long.

This rearrangement joins TRBV5-1 to TRBJ1-2; 7 bases match TRBD1. CDR1 is SGHRS, CDR2 YFSETQ, per germline. The CDR3 has 13 amino acids. Trimming cost V 5 bases and J 8 bases; bases outside gene matches: 9. The CDR3 bases are TGCGCCAGCAGAGGACAGGACCAGGGCGGCTACACCTTC. It translates to CASRGQDQGGYTF.

This rearrangement joins TRBV6-6 to TRBJ2-1, with 7 bases that match TRBD1. This CDR3 is built from 13 residues. V trimming: 6 bases; J trimming: 8 bases; junction bases outside the gene matches: 7. The V gene's germline CDR1 is MNHNY and CDR2 SVGAGI (reference sequence). The CDR3 is CASRGTGVDEQFF. CDR3 DNA sequence: TGTGCCAGCAGAGGTACAGGGGTGGATGAGCAGTTCTTC.

The genes are TRBV7-2 and TRBJ2-7, with 7 bases matching TRBD2. Germline V gene lookup returns CDR1 SGHTA and CDR2 FQGNSA. V gave up 5 bases and J gave up 2 bases; unmatched junction bases: 6. The CDR3 runs 14 residues. Here the CDR3 reads CASSRASGPYEQYF. In DNA, the CDR3 is TGTGCCAGCAGCCGAGCTAGCGGCCCCTACGAGCAGTACTTC.

The V gene is TRBV7-3, the J gene TRBJ2-2, with a possible D match to TRBD1 (5 bases). Looked up from germline, CDR1 is SGHTA and CDR2 is FQGTGA. V lost 5 bases, J lost 6 bases, and 13 bases lay in between. The CDR3 extends over 14 amino acids. CDR3 in DNA: TGTGCCAGCAGCCCTAATGCAGGGCCCGGGGAGCTGTTTTTT. Amino acids: CASSPNAGPGELFF.

The chain has TRBV7-8 and TRBJ2-7; D is uncertain. The ends were cut back, 1 base at V and 0 bases at J, with 4 bases in the middle. This CDR3 spans 13 amino acids. Germline V lookup: CDR1 SGHVS, CDR2 FQNEAQ. The CDR3 loop reads CASSLGLSYEQYF. CDR3 bases: TGTGCCAGCAGCTTAGGACTCTCCTACGAGCAGTACTTC.

This chain uses TRBV4-1 with TRBJ2-3, with TRBD2 identical over 10 bases. CDR1 is MGHRA and CDR2 is YSYEKL in the germline V gene. V was pared by 0 bases and J by 4 bases, with 10 bases of the junction left unmatched. This CDR3 comprises 18 residues. This CDR3 is CASSQDTEIAGGSDTQYF. The DNA of the CDR3 is TGCGCCAGCAGCCAAGACACAGAAATAGCGGGAGGCTCAGATACGCAGTATTTT.

The chain uses TRBV4-2 and TRBJ1-1, with D perhaps TRBD1 (6 bases). Trimming removed 2 bases at V and 0 bases at J, with 16 bases between. The length of the CDR3 is 17 residues. Germline V lookup: CDR1 LGHNA, CDR2 YNFKEQ. CDR3 amino acids: CASSQLFGDTMNTEAFF. The CDR3 nucleotides read TGTGCCAGCAGCCAACTTTTTGGGGACACAATGAACACTGAAGCTTTCTTT.

This chain uses TRBV11-2 with TRBJ1-2; D not resolved. Looked up from germline, CDR1 is SGHAT and CDR2 is FQNNGV. CDR3 length equals 13 residues. Trimming took 5 bases from V and 8 from J, leaving 15 bases between them. The CDR3 loop is CASSKRETAGYTF. For the CDR3, the DNA is TGTGCCAGCAGCAAGAGGGAAACTGCGGGCTACACCTTC.

The chain links TRBV10-2 to TRBJ2-1; TRBD2 matches 7 bases. Unmatched junction bases numbered 15, after V lost 3 bases and J lost 4 bases. Germline V CDR1 and CDR2: WSHSY, SAAADI. This CDR3 contains 18 residues. Here the CDR3 DNA reads TGCGCCAGCAGTGACCTCTTAGGGATGTCGCGGGGGTACAATGAGCAGTTCTTC. Its protein product is CASSDLLGMSRGYNEQFF.